This TCR beta chain was sequenced for a study of OX40 agonist ivuxolimab in advanced cancers. Looking at the study overall: Ivuxolimab, which targeted the costimulatory receptor OX40 (CD134), was an agonistic, fully human IgG2 monoclonal antibody. Patients were allowed to have had prior anti-PD-1, anti-PD-L1 or anti-CTLA-4 therapy, and around 43% of the dose-escalation patients had been treated with checkpoint inhibitors. Peripheral TCRbeta sequencing aimed to test whether ivuxolimab altered TCR sequence diversity and caused clonal T-cell expansion. Partial responses occurred in three dose-escalation patients, of whom one had hepatocellular carcinoma and two had cutaneous melanoma. A male proportion of 70% to 90% and a mean age of approximately 55 years, ranging from roughly 20 to 80, were recorded for the dose-escalation cohort. Intravenous ivuxolimab was administered to patients every 2 weeks at six dose levels: 0.01, 0.1, 0.3, 1.5, 3 and 10 mg/kg. Of the 50 or so patients in dose escalation, about 20 had hepatocellular carcinoma, around 15 had melanoma, 9 had renal cell carcinoma and 9 had head and neck cancer. The paper covers the monotherapy dose-escalation part of the phase I ivuxolimab trial, which included N of about 56 patients. General study outcomes and caveats: Clonal expansion of both CD4+ and CD8+ blood T cells was observed from baseline to week 6 at doses 0.1 to 3.0 mg/kg. On average, CD8+ T cells showed more expanded clones than CD4+ T cells after ivuxolimab. Low levels of normalized T-cell clonal expansion were also seen in some patients who did not respond. Partial responders in the 0.1-3.0 mg/kg groups had among the lowest normalized peripheral clonal expansion, especially among CD8+ T cells. Antigen specificity was not determined for the clonally expanded peripheral T cells.

For sequencing of the TCRbeta CDR3 region, genomic DNA was extracted from the sorted cells. The immunoSEQ Assay was used to sequence the TCRbeta CDR3 regions. TCRdb mirrors the immuneACCESS table, restricted to in-frame sequences. Some clones are absent from its copies; in checked studies, under half trace to an unresolved V gene, and the reason for the others is unknown. The sample table contains around 30,000 clones; only one count was recorded for approximately 86% of them. The ten largest clones represent 58% of the sample. The trial excluded patients who had a history of autoimmune disease or were on systemic immunosuppression. Peripheral blood for TCR sequencing was collected from all dose cohorts at baseline, on cycle 4 day 1, and on cycle 7 day 1. The samples were taken from a phase I, first-in-human, multicenter, open-label dose-escalation trial of ivuxolimab. Adults with locally advanced or metastatic melanoma, renal cell carcinoma, hepatocellular carcinoma or head and neck squamous cell carcinoma were enrolled in the trial. Before TCR sequencing, CD4+ T cells and CD8+ T cells from peripheral blood were sorted into separate populations.

The CDR3 contains 11 residues, cysteine and phenylalanine counted. Only the CDR3 DNA is retained, 33 bases long and in frame from the first base. The germline V gene encodes CDR1 MNHEY and CDR2 SVGAGI. The V end gives up 8 bases and the J end 6 bases, leaving 3 bases in the junction not matched to a gene. As to this clone: What antigen it recognizes has not been identified. Base qualities are not provided; no much larger clone lies one nucleotide away.

Recombination joined TRBV6-5 with TRBJ2-7; 8 middle bases align to TRBD2. The TCR sequence derives from an adult with an advanced solid tumor such as melanoma, head and neck, liver or kidney cancer. Sample: CD4+ or CD8+ T cells sorted from blood, taken in a trial of the OX40 agonist ivuxolimab. The DNA is TGTGCCAGCCAACGGGGGGGCGAGCAGTACTTC. It specifies CASQRGGEQYF.